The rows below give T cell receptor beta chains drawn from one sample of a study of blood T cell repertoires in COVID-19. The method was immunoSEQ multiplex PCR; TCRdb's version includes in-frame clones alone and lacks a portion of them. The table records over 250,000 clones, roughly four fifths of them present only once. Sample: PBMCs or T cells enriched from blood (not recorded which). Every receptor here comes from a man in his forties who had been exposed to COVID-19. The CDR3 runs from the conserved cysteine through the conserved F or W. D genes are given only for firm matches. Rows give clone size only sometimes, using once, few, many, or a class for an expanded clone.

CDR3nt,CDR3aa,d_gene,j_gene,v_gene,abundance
TGCGCCAGCAGCTTGGGCGCAGGGGGGCTGGGGACTGAAGCTTTCTTT,CASSLGAGGLGTEAFF,TRBD1,TRBJ1-1,TRBV5-1,NA
TGTGCCAGCAGCCCCCGTCTTAGCGAGAACACCGGGGAGCTGTTTTTT,CASSPRLSENTGELFF,NA,TRBJ2-2,TRBV7-6,NA
TGTGCCAGCAGATCCCGTAAGCGGGGGTATGCAGATACGCAGTATTTT,CASRSRKRGYADTQYF,TRBD2,TRBJ2-3,TRBV28,NA
TGCAGCGTCCAGCCGACTGTCTCTGAAGCTTTCTTT,CSVQPTVSEAFF,NA,TRBJ1-1,TRBV29-1,few
TGTGCCAGCAGTGCCAGCGGGAGGGCTCAGTACTTC,CASSASGRAQYF,TRBD2,TRBJ2-5,TRBV2,NA
TGCGCCAGCAGCGGGACAGGGGGCTTTTACGAGCAGTACTTC,CASSGTGGFYEQYF,TRBD1,TRBJ2-7,TRBV5-1,NA
TGTGCCAGCAGTGAAGCGGGAGGTGGCTATGGCTACACCTTC,CASSEAGGGYGYTF,NA,TRBJ1-2,TRBV6-1,NA
TGTGCCAGCAGCCCCCGTCCAGTCTCCTATAATTCACCCCTCCACTTT,CASSPRPVSYNSPLHF,NA,TRBJ1-6,TRBV3-1/TRBV3-2,NA
TGTGCCAGCAGTTATCCCCCGGGAGGGGGCACCGGGGAGCTGTTTTTT,CASSYPPGGGTGELFF,TRBD2,TRBJ2-2,TRBV6-5,NA
TGTGCCAGCAGCTTATCCCCTAAAGACGAGCAGTACTTC,CASSLSPKDEQYF,NA,TRBJ2-7,TRBV7-3,NA
TGTGCCAGCAGCCGAGGCGGCAATGAGCAGTTCTTC,CASSRGGNEQFF,NA,TRBJ2-1,TRBV3-1/TRBV3-2,NA
TGCAGTGCTCCCGGTGAGGTTACGCAGTATTTT,CSAPGEVTQYF,NA,TRBJ2-3,TRBV20-1,NA
TGCGCCAGCAGTCAAGCTACTAGCGGGAGTTGGGGCCATGAGCAGTTCTTC,CASSQATSGSWGHEQFF,TRBD2,TRBJ2-1,TRBV23-1,NA
TGTGCCAGTAGTCATCTAGCGGGCAGCTCCTACGAGCAGTACTTC,CASSHLAGSSYEQYF,TRBD2,TRBJ2-7,TRBV19,NA
TGTGCCAGCAGCCAAGGACTCCTAACATCCTATGGCTACACCTTC,CASSQGLLTSYGYTF,NA,TRBJ1-2,TRBV4-2,NA
TGTGCCAGCAGTCCCCGGGAGGGCCTTTACGAGCAGTACTTC,CASSPREGLYEQYF,TRBD2,TRBJ2-7,TRBV6-5,NA
TGCGCCAGCAGCTTGGGACCGGAGAATTCACCCCTCCACTTT,CASSLGPENSPLHF,NA,TRBJ1-6,TRBV5-1,NA
TGTGCCAGTAGCCAGGGGGATGTAAGAAAACTGTTTTTT,CASSQGDVRKLFF,TRBD1,TRBJ1-4,TRBV19,NA
TGTGCCAGCAGCTTGGGACAGACAGGGTATAGGGAGACCCAGTACTTC,CASSLGQTGYRETQYF,TRBD1,TRBJ2-5,TRBV5-6,NA
TGTGCCAGCAGCTTCCCGGGACTAGCGGGGCATGAGCAGTTCTTC,CASSFPGLAGHEQFF,TRBD2,TRBJ2-1,TRBV28,NA
TGTGTCCACTTTCAGCCCCAGCATTTT,CVHFQPQHF,NA,TRBJ1-5,TRBV19,once
TGCGCCAGCAGCCAAGTAGGGGACAGGTTCGCTGAAGCTTTCTTT,CASSQVGDRFAEAFF,TRBD1,TRBJ1-1,TRBV4-1,NA
TGTGCCAGCAGCCAGAATCCCGGGACAGAAGCTTTCTTT,CASSQNPGTEAFF,NA,TRBJ1-1,TRBV3-1/TRBV3-2,NA
TGCGCCAGCAGCGCCCAGGAGCTGGGGCATCAGCCCCAGCATTTT,CASSAQELGHQPQHF,NA,TRBJ1-5,TRBV10-2,NA
TGTGCCAGCAGCCCGGGACTGTCAGATACGCAGTATTTT,CASSPGLSDTQYF,NA,TRBJ2-3,TRBV11-2,once
TGTGCCAGCAGCGTAGGAGGGGGGGCGACTGGAAACACCATATATTTT,CASSVGGGATGNTIYF,NA,TRBJ1-3,TRBV9,NA
TGTGCCAGCAGGGACAGGGCGAACTATAATTCACCCCTCCACTTT,CASRDRANYNSPLHF,TRBD1,TRBJ1-6,TRBV2,few
TGTGCCAGCAGTCCCGGGGGGGCCGGCGGGACCCAGTACTTC,CASSPGGAGGTQYF,TRBD2,TRBJ2-5,TRBV27,NA
TGTGCCAGCAGCAGGGGTTACGGAAACACCATATATTTT,CASSRGYGNTIYF,NA,TRBJ1-3,TRBV6-5,NA
TGTGCCACCAGTGATTTGCCTGGAAGTCCTGCGGGAGCCACAGATACGCAGTATTTT,CATSDLPGSPAGATDTQYF,TRBD2,TRBJ2-3,TRBV24-1,few
TGCGCCAGCAGCCAAATGGGGGCGCCCCGAGGGGGACAGAACACAGATACGCAGTATTTT,CASSQMGAPRGGQNTDTQYF,TRBD1,TRBJ2-3,TRBV4-1,NA
TGTGCCAGCAGCGAACGACGTAGGGGGACCAAAAACACTGAAGCTTTCTTT,CASSERRRGTKNTEAFF,NA,TRBJ1-1,TRBV11-2,NA
TGTGCCAGCAGTTTTTATCTGGCTTTCTTT,CASSFYLAFF,NA,TRBJ1-1,TRBV12-3/TRBV12-4,NA
TGTGCCAGCAGCCAGGGTACCTATGGCTACACCTTC,CASSQGTYGYTF,NA,TRBJ1-2,TRBV6-5,NA
TGTGCCAGCAGCCAAGAGGCCGTTCCTTCGAACACCGGGGAGCTGTTTTTT,CASSQEAVPSNTGELFF,NA,TRBJ2-2,TRBV4-2,NA
TGTGCCAGCAGGAATAGGGGGGGGCCCCAGCATTTT,CASRNRGGPQHF,NA,TRBJ1-5,TRBV7-6,few
TGTGCCAGCAGCGTAGCGGGGGGCCGGACCTACAATGAGCAGTTCTTC,CASSVAGGRTYNEQFF,NA,TRBJ2-1,TRBV9,few
TGTGCCAGCAGCGCATCCTCGGGACTCGGGCGGATCACAGATACGCAGTATTTT,CASSASSGLGRITDTQYF,NA,TRBJ2-3,TRBV13,NA
TGTGCCAGCAGCCGGACTAGCGGGAGAGAGACCCAGTACTTC,CASSRTSGRETQYF,TRBD2,TRBJ2-5,TRBV11-2,NA
TGTGCCAGCAGCTTGCCGGGGACAAACACTGAAGCTTTCTTT,CASSLPGTNTEAFF,NA,TRBJ1-1,TRBV5-4,NA
TGCGCCAGCAGCCCAACAGGAACTGGGGCCAACGTCCTGACTTTC,CASSPTGTGANVLTF,NA,TRBJ2-6,TRBV4-1,once
TGTGCCAGCAGCTATGCTCTGGAGGGGAATGAGCAGTTCTTC,CASSYALEGNEQFF,NA,TRBJ2-1,TRBV11-2,NA
TGTGCCAGTAAGATCCAGCGGGATACAGATACGCAGTATTTT,CASKIQRDTDTQYF,TRBD2,TRBJ2-3,TRBV19,few
TGTGCCAGCAGGGCTATAGCGGACAATGAGCAGTTCTTC,CASRAIADNEQFF,NA,TRBJ2-1,TRBV2,few
TGTGCCTGGACTCCAGGACAGGGCTACGAGCAGTACTTC,CAWTPGQGYEQYF,TRBD1,TRBJ2-7,TRBV30,NA
TGTGCCAGCAGTACAGACGAACTAACAGGGGTTGGGACAGATACGCAGTATTTT,CASSTDELTGVGTDTQYF,TRBD1,TRBJ2-3,TRBV27,NA
TGTGCCAGCAGCCCGGGGACAGGGGGTGGTGTCTATGGCTACACCTTC,CASSPGTGGGVYGYTF,TRBD1,TRBJ1-2,TRBV7-3,NA
TGCAGCTTTATGTCTAGCCCCAATCAGCCCCAGCATTTT,CSFMSSPNQPQHF,NA,TRBJ1-5,TRBV29-1,NA
TGTGCCAGCAGTCGACCAGGAGCCGGGAGGAATGAGCAGTTCTTC,CASSRPGAGRNEQFF,NA,TRBJ2-1,TRBV21-1,NA
TGTGCCTGGAGGGGACCCCGGGAGGGGGAGCAGTACTTC,CAWRGPREGEQYF,TRBD2,TRBJ2-7,TRBV30,few
TGTGCCACCAGTGATGACGGGACTAGCGTTGGCGGTGAGCAGTTCTTC,CATSDDGTSVGGEQFF,TRBD2,TRBJ2-1,TRBV24-1,NA
TGTGCCAGCTCACGAGACCGTCAGGGACAGGGGTATTCACCCCTCCACTTT,CASSRDRQGQGYSPLHF,TRBD1,TRBJ1-6,TRBV18,NA
TGTGCCACCGCGGGTAGCACAGATACGCAGTATTTT,CATAGSTDTQYF,NA,TRBJ2-3,TRBV24-1,NA
TGTGCCAGCAGTTCCATCCCGGGACTAGGGCCCCTCCCGCACTACGAGCAGTACTTC,CASSSIPGLGPLPHYEQYF,TRBD2,TRBJ2-7,TRBV5-4,NA
TGTGCCATCAGTGCAGGGGTTGACACCATATATTTT,CAISAGVDTIYF,NA,TRBJ1-3,TRBV10-3,NA
TGTGCCAGCAGCTTGAGGCTAGCGGGGCCCAATGAGCAGTTCTTC,CASSLRLAGPNEQFF,TRBD2,TRBJ2-1,TRBV13,NA
TGTGCCAGCAGTAGACAGGGTCGGGGCCAGCCCCAGCATTTT,CASSRQGRGQPQHF,TRBD1,TRBJ1-5,TRBV2,NA
TGTGCCAGCAGCCCAACCCTCGGATGGCGGGAGGTCTACAATGAGCAGTTCTTC,CASSPTLGWREVYNEQFF,TRBD2,TRBJ2-1,TRBV9,NA
TGTGCCAGCAGCTCCAGGACAGGTCTAAGAAGGACAGATACGCAGTATTTT,CASSSRTGLRRTDTQYF,TRBD1,TRBJ2-3,TRBV27,NA